The following is a T cell receptor (beta chain) sequence with its context. TCRdb keeps only in-frame clones here, not all; method: immunoSEQ multiplex PCR. The repertoire holds 150,000 or so clones, with about nine tenths as singletons. This record comes from a study of blood T cell repertoires in COVID-19. The V end lost 5 bases, the J end lost 3 bases, and 13 bases lay between the germline ends. The germline V gene has CDR1 SEHNR and CDR2 FQNEAQ (reference sequence). The CDR3 is made up of 15 amino acids. The V and J genes are TRBV7-9 and TRBJ1-4; D remains unclear. Sample: PBMCs or T cells enriched from blood (not recorded which). The TCR sequence derives from a woman aged 40 to 50 who had been exposed to COVID-19. The chain's CDR3 is CASSHPGSPNEKLFF. The CDR3 DNA sequence: TGTGCCAGCAGCCACCCCGGGAGCCCTAATGAAAAACTGTTTTTT.